Following are 24 T cell receptor beta chains from one sample sequenced in a study of regulatory T cells in long-lasting Graves disease. HTBI primers from iRepertoire and Arm-PCR of CDR3 regions yielded the TCR beta libraries. TCRdb ran MiXCR on the multiplex PCR reads and lists one entry per CDR3 protein. Of 300,000 to 350,000 distinct CDR3 sequences in the sample, around 20% were seen once. The time point was: persistent/refractory GD, antithyroid drugs over 5 years with positive TRAb. The TCR library was made from RNA extracted from PBMCs. The source was peripheral blood mononuclear cells (PBMCs), collected when the disease was refractory, from a patient treated with antithyroid drugs. These receptors were collected from a female donor with Graves disease.

This rearrangement joins TRBV5-1 to TRBJ2-7; no firm D call. The CDR3 spans 15 residues. Between the trimmed V and J ends, which lost 0 bases and 2 bases, there was a span of 12 bases. CDR1 and CDR2 from the germline V gene are SGHRS and YFSETQ. CDR3 amino acids: CASSLGDTATYEQYF. CDR3 bases: TGCGCCAGCAGCTTGGGAGACACAGCTACCTACGAGCAGTACTTC. Full variable domain (remainder filled in from reference TRBV5-1 and TRBJ2-7): KAGVTQTPRYLIKTRGQQVTLSCSPISGHRSVSWYQQTPGQGLQFLFEYFSETQRNKGNFPGRFSGRQFSNSRSEMNVSTLELGDSALYLCASSLGDTATYEQYFGPGTRLTVT.

A few counts support this clonotype. V usage is TRBV27 and J usage is TRBJ2-6, with 9 bases identical to TRBD2. Germline V gives CDR1 MNHEY, CDR2 SMNVEV (reference sequence). The CDR3 totals 14 residues. V lost 3 bases, J lost 16 bases, and 10 bases stayed unmatched. The CDR3 loop is CASSLISSGTRLTF. The CDR3 DNA is TGTGCCAGCAGTTTGATCTCTAGCGGGACCCGTCTGACTTTC.

The table lists this clonotype with many counts. The chain joins TRBV27 to TRBJ2-7; D uncertain. This CDR3 spans 15 amino acids. Germline CDR1 and CDR2: MNHEY and SMNVEV (reference sequence). With 5 bases removed from V and 1 base from J, the gap between germline ends came to 15 bases. CDR3 loop: CASSLSKDGSYEQYF. CDR3 DNA: TGTGCCAGCAGTCTAAGCAAGGACGGTTCCTACGAGCAGTACTTC.

The chain joins TRBV7-9 to TRBJ1-1; no firm D call. This CDR3 contains 12 residues. Germline-derived CDR1 and CDR2 are SEHNR and FQNEAQ (reference sequence). V gave up 2 bases and J gave up 9 bases, with 10 bases separating them. CDR3 DNA: TGTGCCAGCAGCTTATATGGCCCCCAAGCTTTCTTT. It codes for CASSLYGPQAFF.

This clonotype was recorded at least ten times. This chain connects TRBV28 to TRBJ2-6, with D possibly TRBD1 on 6 matching bases. V was trimmed by 6 bases and J by 0 bases, leaving 12 bases between them. The length of the CDR3 is 16 residues. The germline CDR1 and CDR2 sequences are MDHEN and SYDVKM. In nucleotides, the CDR3 is TGTGCCAGCAGAAGGGGGACACTCTCTGGGGCCAACGTCCTGACTTTC. Amino acids: CASRRGTLSGANVLTF. The variable domain in full, completed from reference TRBV28 and TRBJ2-6, reads DVKVTQSSRYLVKRTGEKVFLECVQDMDHENMFWYRQDPGLGLRLIYFSYDVKMKEKGDIPEGYSVSREKKERFSLILESASTNQTSMYLCASRRGTLSGANVLTFGAGSRLTVL.

This clonotype was found once. The gene calls are TRBV4-1 and TRBJ2-3; tentatively, D is TRBD1 or TRBD2 (5 bases each). Trimming shortened V by 6 bases and J by 2 bases, and 18 bases separated the two germline ends. The CDR3 spans 16 residues. Germline V gene sequence: CDR1 MGHRA, CDR2 YSYEKL. Here the CDR3 reads CASRTLVGPNTDTQYF. The CDR3 nucleotides are TGCGCCAGCAGGACCCTGGTGGGACCAAACACAGATACGCAGTATTTT.

The rearrangement links TRBV4-1 to TRBJ2-5; 7 bases are a match to TRBD2. CDR1 is MGHRA, CDR2 YSYEKL, per germline. V lost 3 bases and J lost 4; bases outside the gene matches: 14. CDR3 length equals 17 residues. The CDR3 DNA follows: TGCGCCAGCAGCCACTTAGGCGTGGAGCGGGGCTTAGAGACCCAGTACTTC. Amino acid sequence: CASSHLGVERGLETQYF.

This clonotype showed up many times. The rearrangement joins TRBV3-1 to TRBJ1-1, with TRBD1 as a possible D gene (6 bases). V was cut by 4 bases and J by 5 bases, with 14 bases left in between. The CDR3 is 14 residues long. Germline CDR1 is LGHDT and CDR2 is YNNKEL (reference sequence). The CDR3 bases are TGTGCCAGCAGCCCAATCAGGGGCAATACTGAAGCTTTCTTT. Residues: CASSPIRGNTEAFF.

This clonotype has at least ten counts. The V call is TRBV18, the J call TRBJ1-1; D uncertain. This CDR3 has 12 residues. The germline gives CDR1 KGHSH, CDR2 LQKENI. V was cut by 6 bases and J by 1 base, with 6 bases left in between. CDR3 loop: CASSAANTEAFF. In DNA, the CDR3 is TGTGCCAGCTCGGCGGCGAACACTGAAGCTTTCTTT.

At least ten counts were recorded for this clonotype. The V gene is TRBV5-1, the J gene TRBJ1-2; weak D call: TRBD1 (6 bases). In germline, CDR1 is SGHRS, CDR2 YFSETQ. The CDR3 has 14 amino acids. Between the trimmed V and J ends, which lost 3 bases and 1 base, there was a span of 10 bases. The CDR3 nucleotides are TGCGCCAGCAGCTGGGACATCCTTAACTATGGCTACACCTTC. This gives the protein CASSWDILNYGYTF.

The rearrangement joins TRBV6-2 or TRBV6-3 to TRBJ2-3, with a possible D match to TRBD1 (6 bases). The CDR3 is 15 amino acids. Germline-derived CDR1 and CDR2 are MNHEY and SVGEGT. V gave up 8 bases and J gave up 1 base, with 16 bases separating them. CDR3 DNA: TGTGCCAGCGCCCATTGGGGGCATGGCACAGATACGCAGTATTTT. Translation gives CASAHWGHGTDTQYF.

This clonotype showed up many times. The gene calls are TRBV7-2 and TRBJ1-2, with 8 bases matching TRBD1. With 4 bases clipped from V and 8 bases from J, the junction kept 6 bases outside the gene matches. The CDR3 loop spans 13 amino acids. CDR1 is SGHTA, CDR2 FQGNSA, per germline. The DNA of the CDR3 is TGTGCCAGCAGCTCCACAGGGGGTCGCGGCTACACCTTC. Translating gives CASSSTGGRGYTF.

This clonotype was detected many times. This chain links TRBV2 with TRBJ1-2; 7 bases are shared with TRBD1. Germline CDR1 is SNHLY and CDR2 is FYNNEI. This CDR3 contains 14 residues. V lost 6 bases, J lost 2 bases, and 6 bases stayed unmatched. The CDR3, as DNA: TGTGCCAGCAGAGGGGAGACAGGGAACTATGGCTACACCTTC. This sequence encodes CASRGETGNYGYTF.

The gene calls are TRBV12-3 or TRBV12-4 and TRBJ2-1; possible D gene TRBD1, 7 bases. The CDR3 contains 13 residues. The germline V and J ends were trimmed by 6 bases and 9 bases, with 15 bases remaining between them. For the CDR3, the DNA is TGTGCCAGCAGCCACCCTCAGGGGGGTGAGCAGTTCTTC. Its translation is CASSHPQGGEQFF.

This clonotype appeared many times. The chain employs TRBV15 and TRBJ2-2; no reliable D call. CDR3 length: 14 residues. Trimming left V 6 bases short and J 7 bases short, with 15 bases between. The germline V gene has CDR1 LNHNV and CDR2 YYDKDF (reference sequence). CDR3 sequence (DNA): TGTGCCACCAGATGGGAACCGGAAGGCGGGGAGCTGTTTTTT. Protein sequence: CATRWEPEGGELFF.

Notes on this clonotype: The CDR3 does not end in the conserved phenylalanine or tryptophan, so this is likely a read error. Because the CDR3's place on the DNA is in doubt, the DNA is left out and the CDR3 is given as listed by TCRdb. The chain couples TRBV6-9 to TRBJ1-2; whether TRBD1, the table's D call, matches the DNA was not checked. CDR1 is MNHGY, CDR2 SVAAGI, per germline. Counting both end residues, the CDR3 totals 12 amino acids. This chain's CDR3 is CASSSTGRGYTI.

This clonotype was found many times. The chain combines TRBV18 with TRBJ1-1, with 10 bases matching TRBD1. The CDR3 length is 15 residues. The junction had 9 bases not matched to a gene; V was cut back by 6 bases and J by 5 bases. Per the germline V gene, CDR1 is KGHSH and CDR2 is LQKENI. Here the CDR3 DNA reads TGTGCCAGCTCGGACCGGACAGGGGGTAGGACTGAAGCTTTCTTT. This translates into CASSDRTGGRTEAFF. Using reference TRBV18 and TRBJ1-1 for the parts outside the CDR3, the full variable domain is NAGVMQNPRHLVRRRGQEARLRCSPMKGHSHVYWYRQLPEEGLKFMVYLQKENIIDESGMPKERFSAEFPKEGPSILRIQQVVRGDSAAYFCASSDRTGGRTEAFFGQGTRLTVV.

There are a few counts of this clonotype. This chain links TRBV7-2 with TRBJ2-7, with D possibly matching TRBD1 (6 bases). This CDR3 contains 15 residues. V was pared by 2 bases and J by 4 bases, with 15 bases between. Germline V lookup: CDR1 SGHTA, CDR2 FQGNSA. CDR3 DNA: TGTGCCAGCAGCTTAAAGGGACACGACCCGTACGAGCAGTACTTC. This encodes CASSLKGHDPYEQYF.

In its sample, this clonotype was seen a few times. In nucleotides, the CDR3 is TGTGCCAGCAGCTTATTAGGTAGCGGAACGTCGGACGAGCAGTACTTC. Translated: CASSLLGSGTSDEQYF. The chain recombines TRBV11-2 with TRBJ2-7, with D tentatively TRBD2 (6 bases). Germline values: CDR1 SGHAT, CDR2 FQNNGV. Trimming took 2 bases from V and 5 from J, leaving 19 bases between them. The CDR3 extends over 16 amino acids.

Ten or more counts support this clonotype. The chain is built from TRBV27 and TRBJ1-5, with a tentative D call TRBD1 (5 bases). Germline V gives CDR1 MNHEY, CDR2 SMNVEV (reference sequence). The CDR3 is 12 residues long. The V end lost 5 bases, the J end lost 8 bases, and 10 bases lay between the germline ends. The CDR3 region has the DNA TGTGCCAGCAGTAATCGGGGGAAGCCCCAGCATTTT. It codes for CASSNRGKPQHF.

The chain combines TRBV27 with TRBJ1-5; the match to TRBD1 covers 8 bases. Germline CDR1 and CDR2: MNHEY and SMNVEV (reference sequence). The CDR3 totals 15 residues. After removal of 5 bases from V and 3 bases from J, the junction contained 6 bases not matched to a gene. The CDR3 spells CASSRNRGANQPQHF. In DNA form, the CDR3 reads TGTGCCAGCAGTCGGAACAGGGGGGCCAATCAGCCCCAGCATTTT.

This clonotype was counted ten times or more. V gene TRBV27 combines with J gene TRBJ1-2; D is ambiguous. This CDR3 comprises 13 residues. CDR1 and CDR2 from the germline V gene are MNHEY and SMNVEV (reference sequence). Trimming took 3 bases from V and 3 from J, leaving 8 bases between them. CDR3 protein: CASSFLSDYGYTF. DNA for the CDR3: TGTGCCAGCAGTTTCCTAAGTGACTATGGCTACACCTTC.

This clonotype was seen more than once but under ten times. The chain recombines TRBV9 with TRBJ2-4; weak D call: TRBD2 (5 bases). Germline values: CDR1 SGDLS, CDR2 YYNGEE. The germline V and J ends were trimmed by 0 bases and 6 bases, with 7 bases remaining between them. The CDR3 totals 13 residues. The CDR3 sequence: CASSVDEGNIQYF. The CDR3 nucleotides read TGTGCCAGCAGCGTAGACGAGGGAAACATTCAGTACTTC.

The sample holds many counts of this clonotype. CDR3 sequence (DNA): TGTGCCAGTAGCTCCTGGGACAACCCCTACGAGCAGTACTTC. Translation gives CASSSWDNPYEQYF. The chain joins TRBV19 to TRBJ2-7; D might be TRBD1 (6 bases). The CDR3 is made up of 14 amino acids. Trimming stripped 6 bases from V and 2 bases from J, with 14 bases between. Germline V gene sequence: CDR1 LNHDA, CDR2 SQIVND (reference sequence).